Given below is one T cell receptor beta chain in context. Its antigen is still unknown. Samples of blood were obtained at baseline, on cycle 4 day 1, and on cycle 7 day 1. The data were obtained in a study of OX40 agonist ivuxolimab in advanced cancers. At the level of the study: Ivuxolimab, an antibody that agonizes OX40 (CD134), was administered to the patients.

In germline, CDR1 is SGHRS, CDR2 YFSETQ. V dropped 4 bases and J dropped 6 bases, with 14 bases sitting between them. The CDR3 contains 15 residues. Findings and limits, study-wide: There were, on average, more expanded clones in CD8+ T cells than in CD4+. Patients who responded partially at 0.1-3.0 mg/kg showed clonal expansion ranking among the lowest.

Sequencing was performed with immunoSEQ multiplex PCR; in TCRdb, only in-frame clones are kept and a portion is missing. The table records 90,000 to 100,000 clones, 70% to 90% of them present only once. Sequenced material: CD4+ or CD8+ T cells sorted from blood, taken in a trial of the OX40 agonist ivuxolimab. The chain uses TRBV5-1 and TRBJ1-6; possibly TRBD1 for D (5 bases). The TCR originated in an adult with an advanced solid tumor such as melanoma, head and neck, liver or kidney cancer. CDR3 nucleotides: TGCGCCAGCAGCGTCGGCGGGGGGATTAATTCACCCCTCCACTTT. It specifies CASSVGGGINSPLHF.